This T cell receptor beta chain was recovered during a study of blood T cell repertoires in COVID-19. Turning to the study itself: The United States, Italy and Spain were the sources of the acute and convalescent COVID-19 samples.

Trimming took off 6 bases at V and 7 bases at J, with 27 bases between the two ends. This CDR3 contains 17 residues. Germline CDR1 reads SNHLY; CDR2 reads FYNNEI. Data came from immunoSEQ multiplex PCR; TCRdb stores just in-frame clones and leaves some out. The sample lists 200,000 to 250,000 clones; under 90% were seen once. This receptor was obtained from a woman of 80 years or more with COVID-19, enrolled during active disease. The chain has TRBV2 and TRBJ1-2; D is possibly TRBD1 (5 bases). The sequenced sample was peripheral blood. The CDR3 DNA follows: TGTGCCAGCAGGCTCCCGGGGGAGTGGGGCAAAGGTCTTGGCTACACCTTC. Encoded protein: CASRLPGEWGKGLGYTF.